In its sample, the clone carrying this T cell receptor beta chain was seen a few times. Its antigen is not known. The data are from a study of response to subunit inactivated influenza vaccine. General study points: Authors suggested few new T cells are recruited by each seasonal influenza vaccination.

TCRdb re-derived calls from the RT-PCR reads in MiXCR, one entry per CDR3 protein. Of roughly 570,000 distinct CDR3 sequences detected, under 15% appear once; the ten largest clones hold approximately 14%. This CDR3 has 12 amino acids. The germline CDR1 and CDR2 sequences are SGHTA and FQGNSA. V lost 5 bases and J lost 5, with 7 bases in between. The rearrangement joins TRBV7-2 to TRBJ2-1; D unresolved. This sequence was found in a man aged 45-65 years who received an inactivated influenza vaccine. This material consisted of PBMCs from blood, taken about 40 days after vaccination. The CDR3 DNA is TGTGCCAGCAGCCTTTACCACAATGAGCAGTTCTTC. The encoded protein is CASSLYHNEQFF.